Listed below are T cell receptor beta chains from one sample, sequenced in a study of immune evolution from preneoplasia to lung adenocarcinoma. Libraries were prepared by immunoSEQ multiplex PCR; TCRdb keeps only in-frame clonotypes and omits some of them. The sample holds tens of thousands of clones, roughly 80% seen once. The specimen sequenced was FFPE invasive lung adenocarcinoma tissue. All receptors derive from a person in their sixties with lung adenocarcinoma. CDR3s include the opening cysteine and the closing phenylalanine or tryptophan. The order of the fields is V gene, J gene, CDR3 protein.

TRBV11-1	TRBJ2-3	CASSSLSGSGTDTQYF
TRBV6-6	TRBJ1-2	CASSYRESGGYTF
TRBV28	TRBJ2-2	CASSQLPGQGRTGELFF
TRBV7-8	TRBJ1-1	CASSLGVQGGTEAFF
TRBV18	TRBJ1-5	CASSPRMSEPQHF
TRBV11-1	TRBJ1-3	CASSPVQGVAGNTIYF
TRBV27	TRBJ2-7	CASSLYAGGGYEQYF
TRBV7-2	TRBJ1-3	CASSWGQPISGNTIYF
TRBV18	TRBJ1-1	CASSPFTTGGNTEAFF
TRBV11-3	TRBJ1-4	CASSSPEGRTNEKLFF
TRBV28	TRBJ1-1	CASSFNRQGGNTEAFF
TRBV29-1	TRBJ1-1	CSVAWTAYTEAFF
TRBV10-3	TRBJ2-1	CAISDLGGYNEQFF
TRBV19	TRBJ2-3	CASTSGRRGFTDTQYF
TRBV28	TRBJ1-2	CASRRVGGYTF
TRBV30	TRBJ2-2	CAWSVRLDTGELFF
TRBV5-1	TRBJ2-2	CASRWTSGSPDTGELFF
TRBV29-1	TRBJ2-7	CSVDQGAYEQYF
TRBV5-8	TRBJ2-7	CASSQLTGSYEQYF
TRBV7-9	TRBJ2-2	CASSLIVGGNTGELFF
TRBV5-1	TRBJ2-7	CASSLGQGISYEQYF
TRBV11-3	TRBJ2-1	CASSPGGALANEQFF
TRBV5-6	TRBJ2-2	CASSSYTLATRHYGELFF
TRBV18	TRBJ2-1	CASSPHAGTSVYEQFF
TRBV5-4	TRBJ2-2	CASRSGTINTGELFF
TRBV5-1	TRBJ2-7	CASRGESRYEQYF
TRBV19	TRBJ1-5	CASSIRAARGNQPQHF
TRBV15	TRBJ1-5	CATSRQTGQPQHF
TRBV2	TRBJ2-7	CASTRDRGTYEQYF
TRBV28	TRBJ1-5	CASSLSTGQPQHF
TRBV7-2	TRBJ1-1	CASSRVTGARAEAFF
TRBV7-9	TRBJ2-3	CASSAGQALYSDTQYF
TRBV29-1	TRBJ2-1	CSVDGSAGANEQFF
TRBV28	TRBJ2-3	CASSSPSTDTQYF
TRBV19	TRBJ2-3	CASSLRTQASTDTQYF
TRBV7-3	TRBJ2-2	CASSLTGGRAFGELFF
TRBV19	TRBJ2-7	CASRRTVGVYEQYF
TRBV7-9	TRBJ1-5	CASSPQGARGQPQHF
TRBV28	TRBJ1-2	CASTLGGYGYTF
TRBV18	TRBJ1-1	CASSPYVLDTEAFF
TRBV29-1	TRBJ1-1	CSVWGRSTEAFF
TRBV6-4	TRBJ2-2	CASSDSQDTGELFF
TRBV5-1	TRBJ1-4	CASSSQGADEKLFF
TRBV10-3	TRBJ1-5	CAISEKGSNQPQHF
TRBV11-2	TRBJ2-7	CASTQLGVEQYF
TRBV15	TRBJ2-7	CATSRDINYEQYF
TRBV5-1	TRBJ1-2	CASSLSGTLSYGYTF
TRBV5-5	TRBJ2-3	CASSGLPTDTQYF
TRBV25-1	TRBJ2-7	CASRRRAAVYEQYF
TRBV21-1	TRBJ1-4	CASSARPGGIF
TRBV7-9	TRBJ2-1	CASSPAGDYFTYNEQFF
TRBV5-1	TRBJ2-5	CASSLGVGTPNAETQYF
TRBV19	TRBJ2-7	CASRKGWEQYF
TRBV7-9	TRBJ2-4	CASSRGGLLAKNIQYF
TRBV18	TRBJ2-5	CASSPTQTEIQETQYF
TRBV5-1	TRBJ2-6	CASSLGLGSGANVLTF
TRBV19	TRBJ1-2	CASTNPEPEEGYTF
TRBV30	TRBJ2-1	CASTGNGNEQFF
TRBV7-3	TRBJ2-1	CASSFITGDHEQFF